This entry features one T cell receptor beta chain sequence. Its cognate antigen is unknown. Healthy bone marrow donors made up the cohort. The sample belongs to a study of cytomegalovirus exposure and HLA in healthy donors. General study findings and limits: Sequencing had likely introduced a cluster of highly shared sequence variants as an artifact. There were several of the most significant clusters that appeared linked to common viral pathogens in a later analysis.

The primer mix had 60 Vbeta and 13 Jbeta primers. The assay was immunoSEQ multiplex PCR, and TCRdb's table has in-frame clones only and misses some. This sample carries fewer than 200,000 clones, about 71% of them seen once, and the ten largest clones take more than 2.5%. The ends were cut back, 8 bases at V and 1 base at J, with 6 bases in the middle. The CDR3 length is 12 residues. Germline CDR1 MNHNS, CDR2 SASEGT. The TCR was taken from a woman in her 30s in good health and CMV-seronegative. The chain recombines TRBV6-1 with TRBJ1-5; D is undetermined. Material for sequencing was PBMCs. The CDR3 DNA reads as TGTGCCAGCTGTATCAGCAATCAGCCCCAGCATTTT. This gives the protein CASCISNQPQHF.